This T cell receptor beta chain was profiled in a study of OX40 agonist ivuxolimab in advanced cancers. Study-wide context: Ivuxolimab, which patients received intravenously every 2 weeks, was dosed at 0.01 to 10 mg/kg. Partial responses occurred in Three dose-escalation patients, one with hepatocellular carcinoma and two with cutaneous melanoma. Findings and limits, study-wide: Individuals who were partial responders at 0.1-3.0 mg/kg had clonal expansion that ranked among the lowest. Antigen specificity was not determined for the expanded peripheral T cells.

TCRdb keeps only in-frame clones here, not all; method: immunoSEQ multiplex PCR. The sample carries roughly 61,000 clones, 75% to 90% recorded once. V was clipped by 6 bases and J by 1 base, with 9 bases between them. Germline assignment: CDR1 SGHTA and CDR2 FQGNSA. The CDR3 is 13 residues long. About this clone itself: The antigen remains undetermined.

The chain is built from TRBV7-2 and TRBJ1-1, with D tentatively TRBD1 (5 bases). The specimen comprised CD4+ or CD8+ T cells sorted from blood, sampled in a trial of the OX40 agonist ivuxolimab. This receptor was taken from an adult with an advanced solid tumor such as melanoma, head and neck, liver or kidney cancer. The CDR3 coding sequence is TGTGCCAGCAGTGGGGCAAGGAACACTGAAGCTTTCTTT. Translated: CASSGARNTEAFF.